The next 9 T cell receptor beta chains were all read from a single sample in a study of blood T cells in healthy people across ages. A J-beta primer mix and a sample-barcoded 5' primer were used in a second PCR of about 6 to 12 cycles. MiXCR, run by TCRdb on the 5' RACE reads, gives a single entry per CDR3 protein. The sample contains more than 600,000 distinct CDR3 sequences, 20% to 25% of which appear only once. The same specimen was also included in a second study, on T cells of mothers and their children.

The specimen sequenced was blood. These receptors all stem from a boy aged 5-17 years in good health.

The J gene is TRBJ2-7, the V gene TRBV7-8, with D uncertain. The CDR3 runs to 14 residues. The germline CDR1 and CDR2 sequences are SGHVS and FQNEAQ. Trimming removed 0 bases from V and 3 bases from J, with 9 bases in between. CDR3 loop: CASSLANSNYEQYF. The CDR3 DNA reads as TGTGCCAGCAGCTTAGCCAACTCTAACTACGAGCAGTACTTC.

J is TRBJ2-1 and V is TRBV6-2 or TRBV6-3, with a possible D match to TRBD2 (6 bases). This CDR3 comprises 14 residues. V dropped 6 bases and J dropped 7 bases, with 16 bases sitting between them. Per germline, CDR1 MNHEY and CDR2 SVGEGT. CDR3 DNA sequence: TGTGCCAGCAGCACTACCGGGAGCCGGAATGAGCAGTTCTTC. Translating gives CASSTTGSRNEQFF.

This clonotype showed up just a few times. The CDR3 sequence is CASSLDLQRNIQYF. For the CDR3, the DNA is TGTGCCAGCAGCTTAGACCTACAGAGAAACATTCAGTACTTC. The rearrangement uses TRBV7-9 and TRBJ2-4; no reliable D call. Germline CDR1 and CDR2: SEHNR and FQNEAQ (reference sequence). The CDR3 covers 14 residues. V lost 1 base and J lost 6, with 10 bases in between.

The chain has TRBV4-3 and TRBJ2-3; 14 bases are shared with TRBD2. V was pared by 0 bases and J by 4 bases, with 12 bases of the junction left unmatched. From germline, CDR1 is LGHNA and CDR2 YSLEER. The CDR3 sequence is 20 residues long. DNA of the CDR3: TGCGCCAGCAGCCAAGATGTTTTACCCGGGACTAGCGGGGGAGCAGATACGCAGTATTTT. It is translated as CASSQDVLPGTSGGADTQYF.

The chain recombines TRBV28 with TRBJ2-7, with 9 bases that match TRBD1. There are 16 residues in the CDR3. The V gene's germline CDR1 is MDHEN and CDR2 SYDVKM. Unmatched junction bases numbered 10, after V lost 5 bases and J lost 2 bases. The CDR3 is CASSPLEGQGTYEQYF. The DNA of the CDR3 is TGTGCCAGCAGTCCGCTAGAGGGACAGGGTACCTACGAGCAGTACTTC. The variable domain in full, with the rest retrieved from reference TRBV28 and TRBJ2-7, is DVKVTQSSRYLVKRTGEKVFLECVQDMDHENMFWYRQDPGLGLRLIYFSYDVKMKEKGDIPEGYSVSREKKERFSLILESASTNQTSMYLCASSPLEGQGTYEQYFGPGTRLTVT.

This chain links TRBV29-1 with TRBJ2-7, with 11 nucleotides matching TRBD1. The CDR3 length is 15 residues. Germline assignment: CDR1 SQVTM and CDR2 ANQGSEA. V dropped 2 bases and J dropped 5; count of bases not matched to a gene: 8. CDR3 in amino acids: CSVEKSRTGGDEQYF. In DNA, the CDR3 is TGCAGCGTTGAAAAATCTCGGACAGGGGGCGACGAGCAGTACTTC.

In this sample, this clonotype turned up once. V usage is TRBV28 and J usage is TRBJ1-3; the D gene is possibly TRBD1 (5 bases). Germline lookup yields CDR1 MDHEN and CDR2 SYDVKM. V lost 6 bases to trimming and J lost 8 bases, with 20 bases between them. The CDR3 sequence is 15 residues long. CDR3 nucleotide sequence: TGTGCCAGCAGCTCTCCAGGGAGGCGCCGGGACACCATATATTTT. Translation gives CASSSPGRRRDTIYF.

The V gene is TRBV3-1, the J gene TRBJ2-7, with a possible D match to TRBD2 (5 bases). Looked up from germline, CDR1 is LGHDT and CDR2 is YNNKEL (reference sequence). This CDR3 is built from 14 residues. V was shortened by 0 bases and J by 3 bases, with 9 bases between the two germline ends. The CDR3 sequence is CASSQDIRGYEQYF. DNA of the CDR3: TGTGCCAGCAGCCAAGATATCCGGGGCTACGAGCAGTACTTC.

This clonotype showed up just a few times. This chain connects TRBV29-1 to TRBJ2-5; TRBD2 aligns across 7 bases. The end of the DNA aligns better with TRBJ2-7, so the J call may be wrong. Germline loops: CDR1 SQVTM, CDR2 ANQGSEA. The CDR3 is 14 residues long. CDR3 in amino acids: CSVVPGGGVYEQYF. The CDR3 DNA reads TGCAGCGTTGTCCCGGGGGGTGGAGTTTACGAGCAGTACTTC.